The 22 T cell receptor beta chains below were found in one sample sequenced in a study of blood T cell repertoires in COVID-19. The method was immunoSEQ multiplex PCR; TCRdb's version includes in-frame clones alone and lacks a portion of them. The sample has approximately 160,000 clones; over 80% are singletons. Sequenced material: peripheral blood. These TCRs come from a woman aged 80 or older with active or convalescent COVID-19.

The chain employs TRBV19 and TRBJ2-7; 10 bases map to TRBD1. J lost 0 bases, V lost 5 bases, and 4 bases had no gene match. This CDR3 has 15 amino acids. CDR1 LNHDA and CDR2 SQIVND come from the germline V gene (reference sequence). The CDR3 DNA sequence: TGTGCCAGTAGTCCGGGACAGGGGAGCTCCTACGAGCAGTACTTC. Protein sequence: CASSPGQGSSYEQYF. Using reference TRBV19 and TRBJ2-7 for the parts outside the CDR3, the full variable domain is DGGITQSPKYLFRKEGQNVTLSCEQNLNHDAMYWYRQDPGQGLRLIYYSQIVNDFQKGDIAEGYSVSREKKESFPLTVTSAQKNPTAFYLCASSPGQGSSYEQYFGPGTRLTVT.

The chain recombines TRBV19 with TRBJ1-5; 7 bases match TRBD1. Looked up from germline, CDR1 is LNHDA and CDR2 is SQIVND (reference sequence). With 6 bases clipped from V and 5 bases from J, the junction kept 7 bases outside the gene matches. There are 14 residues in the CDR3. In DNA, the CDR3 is TGTGCCAGTAGGCTCACAGGGGAAGATCAGCCCCAGCATTTT. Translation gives CASRLTGEDQPQHF.

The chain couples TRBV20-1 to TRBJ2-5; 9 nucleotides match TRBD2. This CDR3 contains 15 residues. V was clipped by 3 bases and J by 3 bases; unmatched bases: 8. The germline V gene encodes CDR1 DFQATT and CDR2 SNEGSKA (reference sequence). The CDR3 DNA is TGCAGTGCTAGTGGGTCTAGCGGGGAGGAAGAGACCCAGTACTTC. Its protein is CSASGSSGEEETQYF.

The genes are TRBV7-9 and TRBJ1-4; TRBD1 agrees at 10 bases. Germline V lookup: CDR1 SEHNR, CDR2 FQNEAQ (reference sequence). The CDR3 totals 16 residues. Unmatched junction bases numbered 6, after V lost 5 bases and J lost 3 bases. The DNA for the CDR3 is TGTGCCAGCAGCCCAGGGGACAGGGGCTCTAATGAAAAACTGTTTTTT. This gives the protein CASSPGDRGSNEKLFF.

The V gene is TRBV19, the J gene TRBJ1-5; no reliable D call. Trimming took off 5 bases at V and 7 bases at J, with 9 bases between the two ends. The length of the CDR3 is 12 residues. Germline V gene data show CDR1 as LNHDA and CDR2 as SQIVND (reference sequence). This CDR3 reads CASSYVQQPQHF. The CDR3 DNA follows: TGTGCCAGTAGTTATGTACAGCAGCCCCAGCATTTT.

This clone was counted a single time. Here the CDR3 DNA reads TGCAGCGTTGAATGGGCGGGGGGCCTCCGGGATGAGCAGTTCTTC. Encoded protein: CSVEWAGGLRDEQFF. The V and J genes are TRBV29-1 and TRBJ2-1; TRBD2 aligns across 8 bases. The ends lost 2 bases at V and 8 bases at J; junction bases unmatched: 11. Germline V lookup: CDR1 SQVTM, CDR2 ANQGSEA. The CDR3 consists of 15 residues.

The DNA for the CDR3 is TGCGCCAGCAGCCAAGATCAGGGACTAGCGGGGGAGACCCAGTACTTC. It is translated as CASSQDQGLAGETQYF. This chain connects TRBV4-3 to TRBJ2-5, with 13 bases identical to TRBD2. Losses at the gene ends were 0 bases for V and 5 bases for J; bases not matched to a gene: 3. The germline V gene has CDR1 LGHNA and CDR2 YSLEER. CDR3 size: 16 residues.

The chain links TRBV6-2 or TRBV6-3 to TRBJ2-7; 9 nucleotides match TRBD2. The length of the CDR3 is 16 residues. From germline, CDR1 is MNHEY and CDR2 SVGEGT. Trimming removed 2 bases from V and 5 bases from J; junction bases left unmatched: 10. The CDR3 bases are TGTGCCAGCAGTTACCACCCCCAGGCTAGCGGGGACGAGCAGTACTTC. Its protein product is CASSYHPQASGDEQYF.

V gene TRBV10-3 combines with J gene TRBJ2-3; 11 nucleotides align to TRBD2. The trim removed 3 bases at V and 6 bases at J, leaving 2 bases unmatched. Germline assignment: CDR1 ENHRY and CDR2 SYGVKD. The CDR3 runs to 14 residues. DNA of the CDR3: TGTGCCATCAGTGATACTAGCGGGGGTGATACGCAGTATTTT. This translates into CAISDTSGGDTQYF.

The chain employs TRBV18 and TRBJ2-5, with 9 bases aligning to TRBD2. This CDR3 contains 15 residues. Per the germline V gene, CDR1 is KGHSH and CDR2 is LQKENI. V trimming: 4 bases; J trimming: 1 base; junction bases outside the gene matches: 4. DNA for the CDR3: TGTGCCAGCTCACTCTTAGCGGGGGCCCAAGAGACCCAGTACTTC. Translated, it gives CASSLLAGAQETQYF.

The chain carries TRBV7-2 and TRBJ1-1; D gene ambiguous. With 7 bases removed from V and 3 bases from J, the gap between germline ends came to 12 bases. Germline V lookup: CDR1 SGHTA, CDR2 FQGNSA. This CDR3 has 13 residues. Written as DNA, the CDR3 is TGTGCCAGCAAGCGCCCGGATGACACTGAAGCTTTCTTT. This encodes CASKRPDDTEAFF.

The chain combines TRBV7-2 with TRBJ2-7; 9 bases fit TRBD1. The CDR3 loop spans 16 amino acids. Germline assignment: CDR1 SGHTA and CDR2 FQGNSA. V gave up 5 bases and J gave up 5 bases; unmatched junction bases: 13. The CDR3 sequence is CASSRQAQGAGDEQYF. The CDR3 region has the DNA TGTGCCAGCAGCCGCCAAGCACAGGGGGCTGGCGACGAGCAGTACTTC. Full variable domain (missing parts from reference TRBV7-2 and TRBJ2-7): GAGVSQSPSNKVTEKGKDVELRCDPISGHTALYWYRQSLGQGLEFLIYFQGNSAPDKSGLPSDRFSAERTGGSVSTLTIQRTQQEDSAVYLCASSRQAQGAGDEQYFGPGTRLTVT.

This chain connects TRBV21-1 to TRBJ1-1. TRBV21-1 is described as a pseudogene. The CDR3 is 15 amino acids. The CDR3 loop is CASSKARLRRAEAFF. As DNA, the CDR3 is TGTGCCAGCAGCAAAGCCCGACTAAGGCGGGCTGAAGCTTTCTTT.

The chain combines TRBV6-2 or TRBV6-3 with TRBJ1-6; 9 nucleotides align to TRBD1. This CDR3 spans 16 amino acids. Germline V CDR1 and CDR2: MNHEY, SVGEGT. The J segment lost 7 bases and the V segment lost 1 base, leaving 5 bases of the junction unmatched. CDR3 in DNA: TGTGCCAGCAGTTACTTGGGTGACAGGGGGAATTCACCCCTCCACTTT. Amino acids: CASSYLGDRGNSPLHF.

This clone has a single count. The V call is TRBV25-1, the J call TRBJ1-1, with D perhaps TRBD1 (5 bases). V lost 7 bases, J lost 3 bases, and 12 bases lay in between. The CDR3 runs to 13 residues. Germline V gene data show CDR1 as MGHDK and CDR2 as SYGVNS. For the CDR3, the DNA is TGTGCCAGCATGGAGCGGGGCTACACTGAAGCTTTCTTT. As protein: CASMERGYTEAFF.

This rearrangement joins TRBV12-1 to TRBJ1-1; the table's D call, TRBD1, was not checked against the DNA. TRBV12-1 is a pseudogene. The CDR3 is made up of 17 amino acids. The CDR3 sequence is CASIHTPDRVLNTEAFF. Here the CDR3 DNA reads TGTGCCAGCATCCACACCCCGGACAGGGTTTTGAACACTGAAGCTTTCTTT.

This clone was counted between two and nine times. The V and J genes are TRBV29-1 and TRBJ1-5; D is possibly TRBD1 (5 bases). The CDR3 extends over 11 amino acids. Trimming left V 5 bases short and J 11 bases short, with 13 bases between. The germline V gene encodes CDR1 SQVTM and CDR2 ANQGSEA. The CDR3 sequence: CSVRDPGAQHF. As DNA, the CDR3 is TGCAGCGTTCGAGACCCGGGGGCCCAGCATTTT.

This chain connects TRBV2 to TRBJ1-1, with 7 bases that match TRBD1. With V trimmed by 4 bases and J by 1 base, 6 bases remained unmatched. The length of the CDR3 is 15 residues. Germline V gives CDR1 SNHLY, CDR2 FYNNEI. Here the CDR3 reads CASSAWDRSNTEAFF. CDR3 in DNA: TGTGCCAGCAGTGCTTGGGACAGATCGAACACTGAAGCTTTCTTT.

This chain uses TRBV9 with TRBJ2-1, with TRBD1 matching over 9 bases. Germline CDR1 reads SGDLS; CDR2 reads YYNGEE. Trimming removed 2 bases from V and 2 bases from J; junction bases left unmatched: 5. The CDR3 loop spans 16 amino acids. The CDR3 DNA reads TGTGCCAGCAGCGTGGACAGGGGTGTCCCCTACAATGAGCAGTTCTTC. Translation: CASSVDRGVPYNEQFF.

In nucleotides, the CDR3 is TGTGCCAGCAGCCTCAGGGCGGGGACTGAAGCTTTCTTT. Protein: CASSLRAGTEAFF. The rearrangement joins TRBV11-1 to TRBJ1-1, with D perhaps matching TRBD1 (5 bases). V was shortened by 5 bases and J by 5 bases, with 12 bases between the two germline ends. This CDR3 is 13 amino acids long. Germline V lookup: CDR1 SGHAT, CDR2 FQDESV (reference sequence).

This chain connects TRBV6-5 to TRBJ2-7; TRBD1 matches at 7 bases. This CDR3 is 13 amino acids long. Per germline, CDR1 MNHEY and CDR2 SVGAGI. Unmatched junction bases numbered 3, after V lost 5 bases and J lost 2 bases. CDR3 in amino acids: CASSPGQTYEQYF. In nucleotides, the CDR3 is TGTGCCAGCAGTCCGGGACAGACCTACGAGCAGTACTTC.

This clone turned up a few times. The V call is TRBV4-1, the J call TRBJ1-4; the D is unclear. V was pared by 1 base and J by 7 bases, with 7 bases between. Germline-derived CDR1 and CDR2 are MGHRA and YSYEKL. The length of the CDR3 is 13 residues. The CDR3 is CASSQGLLEKLFF. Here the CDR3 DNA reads TGCGCCAGCAGCCAAGGACTCCTTGAAAAACTGTTTTTT.